The 28 T cell receptor beta chains listed next were all sequenced from one sample in a study of T cell repertoires in cytomegalovirus infection. TCRdb independently ran MiXCR on the reads; one entry per CDR3 protein. Here the sample spans roughly 230,000 distinct CDR3 sequences, approximately 15% being singletons. Material: CD8+ T cells from PBMCs. The receptors originated from a human donor in good health (CMV status not recorded). Some clones in this sample may be carry-over from other donors' samples.

This clonotype was seen many times. CDR3 sequence reads: CASSPGTANSYNSPLHF. The CDR3 DNA is TGTGCCAGTAGTCCCGGGACAGCCAACTCCTATAATTCACCCCTCCACTTT. The rearrangement uses TRBV19 and TRBJ1-6, with 7 bases matching TRBD1. V shed 5 bases, J shed 0 bases, and the junction held 7 bases outside the gene matches. CDR1 and CDR2 from the germline V gene are LNHDA and SQIVND (reference sequence). The CDR3 covers 17 residues.

This clonotype was observed a handful of times. The chain employs TRBV11-2 and TRBJ2-1, with 8 bases identical to TRBD1. Trimming removed 5 bases from V and 1 base from J; junction bases left unmatched: 4. This CDR3 is built from 15 residues. Germline V gene lookup returns CDR1 SGHAT and CDR2 FQNNGV. In nucleotides, the CDR3 is TGTGCCAGCAGCCTGGACAGGGTTTCCTACAATGAGCAGTTCTTC. Its translation: CASSLDRVSYNEQFF.

The V call is TRBV4-2, the J call TRBJ1-2; D is undetermined. The length of the CDR3 is 16 residues. Trimming stripped 1 base from V and 6 bases from J, with 18 bases between. Looked up from germline, CDR1 is LGHNA and CDR2 is YNFKEQ. The CDR3 loop is CASSQGHEGYRDGYTF. In DNA, the CDR3 is TGTGCCAGCAGCCAAGGCCATGAAGGGTATCGGGATGGCTACACCTTC.

In its sample, this clonotype was seen many times. The CDR3 sequence: CASTWGLEAAGELFF. As DNA, the CDR3 is TGTGCCAGCACCTGGGGCCTAGAGGCCGCCGGGGAGCTGTTTTTT. The chain has TRBV7-8 and TRBJ2-2, with D tentatively TRBD1 (5 bases). The CDR3 runs 15 residues. Germline CDR1 and CDR2: SGHVS and FQNEAQ. The germline V and J ends were trimmed by 7 bases and 6 bases, with 18 bases remaining between them. Based on the CDR3 plus reference TRBV7-8 and TRBJ2-2, the full variable domain is GAGVSQSPRYKVAKRGQDVALRCDPISGHVSLFWYQQALGQGPEFLTYFQNEAQLDKSGLPSDRFFAERPEGSVSTLKIQRTQQEDSAVYLCASTWGLEAAGELFFGEGSRLTVL.

The gene calls are TRBV3-1 and TRBJ2-1; 12 bases map to TRBD2. The CDR3 consists of 17 residues. V lost 4 bases and J lost 3; bases outside the gene matches: 7. Germline CDR1 is LGHDT and CDR2 is YNNKEL (reference sequence). DNA for the CDR3: TGTGCCAGCAGCCGCGAAACTAGCGGGGGGATCTACAATGAGCAGTTCTTC. Its protein product is CASSRETSGGIYNEQFF.

The V call is TRBV2, the J call TRBJ1-2, with D possibly TRBD1 on 5 matching bases. Trimming took off 5 bases at V and 8 bases at J, with 12 bases between the two ends. Germline values: CDR1 SNHLY, CDR2 FYNNEI. The CDR3 has 12 amino acids. CDR3 nucleotides: TGTGCCAGCAGTCTAGGGGTGGAAGGCTACACCTTC. It codes for CASSLGVEGYTF.

This clonotype appeared a few times. The V and J genes are TRBV27 and TRBJ2-1, with 7 nucleotides matching TRBD1. V lost 6 bases, J lost 6 bases, and 11 bases stayed unmatched. Germline-derived CDR1 and CDR2 are MNHEY and SMNVEV (reference sequence). CDR3 length: 15 residues. In DNA, the CDR3 is TGTGCCAGCAGCACAGGGGACCCACCGGTCAATGAGCAGTTCTTC. Amino acids: CASSTGDPPVNEQFF.

As concerns this clonotype: Given a much more abundant clone one base away, this may be a read error. Here the CDR3 omits its conserved ending phenylalanine or tryptophan, so a read error is the likely source. V usage is TRBV7-1 and J usage is TRBJ2-1, with 7 bases matching TRBD1. TRBV7-1 is marked as an open reading frame, function uncertain. The CDR3 is 12 amino acids. Trimming took 8 bases from V and 8 from J; bases not matched to a gene: 6. CDR3 residues: CASSNRGDEQFL. CDR3 nucleotide sequence: TGTGCCAGCTCTAACAGGGGAGATGAGCAGTTCTTG.

In its sample, this clonotype was seen many times. The CDR3 loop is CASSLAWRTYGYTF. DNA for the CDR3: TGTGCCAGCAGCTTAGCATGGCGGACTTATGGCTACACCTTC. The chain combines TRBV7-2 with TRBJ1-2, with D uncertain. Germline CDR1 and CDR2: SGHTA and FQGNSA. CDR3 length equals 14 residues. V was pared by 0 bases and J by 5 bases, with 10 bases between.

The sample holds a few counts of this clonotype. The chain carries TRBV12-3 or TRBV12-4 and TRBJ1-5; D possibly corresponds to TRBD1 (5 bases). This CDR3 contains 18 residues. V was shortened by 5 bases and J by 0 bases, with 20 bases between the two germline ends. The CDR3 region has the DNA TGTGCCAGCAGTCTACAGACCTGGGGACGGATTAGCAATCAGCCCCAGCATTTT. This encodes CASSLQTWGRISNQPQHF.

There are a few counts of this clonotype. The chain combines TRBV29-1 with TRBJ1-2, with D tentatively TRBD1 (6 bases). V gave up 6 bases and J gave up 8 bases, with 19 bases separating them. The CDR3 consists of 13 residues. In germline, CDR1 is SQVTM, CDR2 ANQGSEA. The CDR3 DNA follows: TGCAGCGTATGGGGGGCAAGAGGGGACGGCTACACCTTC. It encodes CSVWGARGDGYTF.

This clonotype was counted only a few times. The chain couples TRBV29-1 to TRBJ1-1; D remains ambiguous. Germline V lookup: CDR1 SQVTM, CDR2 ANQGSEA. There are 13 residues in the CDR3. V lost 1 base and J lost 8, with 14 bases in between. CDR3 residues: CSVEGSLKEEAFF. In nucleotides, the CDR3 is TGCAGCGTTGAAGGATCCTTGAAGGAGGAAGCTTTCTTT.

This clonotype was counted a few times. The rearrangement joins TRBV5-6 to TRBJ2-5; D is unresolved. V was trimmed by 0 bases and J by 1 base, leaving 7 bases between them. The length of the CDR3 is 14 residues. Germline V gives CDR1 SGHDT, CDR2 YYEEEE. CDR3 DNA: TGTGCCAGCAGCTTGGGAGTGGCCCAAGAGACCCAGTACTTC. As protein: CASSLGVAQETQYF.

This clonotype was observed at least ten times. The rearrangement uses TRBV7-9 and TRBJ2-7; 7 nucleotides align to TRBD1. The CDR3 runs 17 residues. V lost 1 base and J lost 0; bases outside the gene matches: 9. From germline, CDR1 is SEHNR and CDR2 FQNEAQ (reference sequence). This CDR3 reads CASSLDPTGASSYEQYF. CDR3 in DNA: TGTGCCAGCAGCTTAGACCCCACAGGGGCGAGCTCCTACGAGCAGTACTTC. Variable domain in full (rest from reference TRBV7-9 and TRBJ2-7): DTGVSQNPRHKITKRGQNVTFRCDPISEHNRLYWYRQTLGQGPEFLTYFQNEAQLEKSRLLSDRFSAERPKGSFSTLEIQRTEQGDSAMYLCASSLDPTGASSYEQYFGPGTRLTVT.

At least ten counts were recorded for this clonotype. This chain connects TRBV7-6 to TRBJ1-1, with D perhaps TRBD1 (5 bases). The V end was cut by 5 bases, the J end by 7 bases, with 20 bases between. The CDR3 totals 15 residues. The germline CDR1 and CDR2 sequences are SGHVS and FNYEAQ. This chain's CDR3 is CASSPSRDGVDEAFF. As DNA, the CDR3 is TGTGCCAGCAGCCCGAGCCGGGACGGCGTTGATGAAGCTTTCTTT.

The chain couples TRBV29-1 to TRBJ2-1; 8 bases line up with TRBD1. Unmatched junction bases numbered 17, after V lost 7 bases and J lost 12 bases. The CDR3 is made up of 14 amino acids. Germline-derived CDR1 and CDR2 are SQVTM and ANQGSEA. As DNA, the CDR3 is TGCAGCGCCCCTGGGGCAGGGGGCGGACCATGGCAGTTCTTC. As protein: CSAPGAGGGPWQFF.

This clonotype is a singleton in its sample. This chain joins TRBV4-2 and TRBJ2-3, with 8 positions matching TRBD2. The CDR3 runs to 16 residues. Unmatched junction bases numbered 8, after V lost 5 bases and J lost 1 base. The germline gives CDR1 LGHNA, CDR2 YNFKEQ. Here the CDR3 DNA reads TGTGCCAGCAGCTCCCCCCCAGCGGGGGGCACAGATACGCAGTATTTT. The encoded protein is CASSSPPAGGTDTQYF.

The chain employs TRBV4-1 and TRBJ2-3; D is ambiguous. Deletions cut 4 bases from V and 1 base from J, with 15 bases between. Germline CDR1 reads MGHRA; CDR2 reads YSYEKL. The CDR3 covers 16 residues. CDR3 residues: CASSPLLRGRTDTQYF. Here the CDR3 DNA reads TGCGCCAGCAGCCCTCTACTCCGAGGACGCACAGATACGCAGTATTTT.

Many counts were recorded for this clonotype. V is TRBV7-6 and J is TRBJ1-5, with D maybe TRBD1 (5 bases). The germline V gene has CDR1 SGHVS and CDR2 FNYEAQ. The CDR3 sequence is 13 residues long. Trimming pared 1 base from V and 6 bases from J, leaving 7 bases between. CDR3 sequence reads: CASSLEQGQPQHF. The CDR3 DNA sequence: TGTGCCAGCAGCTTAGAGCAGGGTCAGCCCCAGCATTTT.

As concerns this clonotype: A read error may account for a junction end that differs from germline. V is TRBV28 and J is TRBJ2-7; D is possibly TRBD1 (5 bases). CDR3 length: 16 residues. Germline values: CDR1 MDHEN, CDR2 SYDVKM. The CDR3 spells CAGSSRQGPTEYEQYF. CDR3 DNA: TGTGCCGGCAGTTCTCGGCAGGGCCCAACCGAATACGAGCAGTACTTC. The full variable domain, its missing parts supplied by reference TRBV28 and TRBJ2-7, is DVKVTQSSRYLVKRTGEKVFLECVQDMDHENMFWYRQDPGLGLRLIYFSYDVKMKEKGDIPEGYSVSREKKERFSLILESASTNQTSMYLCAGSSRQGPTEYEQYFGPGTRLTVT.

This clonotype was seen at least ten times. This rearrangement joins TRBV7-2 to TRBJ2-1, with 7 nucleotides matching TRBD2. The CDR3 length is 17 residues. Trimming took 5 bases from V and 8 from J; bases not matched to a gene: 18. Per germline, CDR1 SGHTA and CDR2 FQGNSA. This chain's CDR3 is CASSQEVGRGRKDEQFF. The CDR3 nucleotides are TGTGCCAGCAGCCAGGAGGTGGGGCGGGGGAGGAAGGATGAGCAGTTCTTC. Based on the CDR3 plus reference TRBV7-2 and TRBJ2-1, the full variable domain is GAGVSQSPSNKVTEKGKDVELRCDPISGHTALYWYRQSLGQGLEFLIYFQGNSAPDKSGLPSDRFSAERTGGSVSTLTIQRTQQEDSAVYLCASSQEVGRGRKDEQFFGPGTRLTVL.

This clonotype came up a few times. The rearrangement uses TRBV28 and TRBJ2-1; 13 nucleotides match TRBD2. V lost 6 bases and J lost 1; bases outside the gene matches: 6. The CDR3 is made up of 17 amino acids. CDR1 and CDR2 from the germline V gene are MDHEN and SYDVKM. CDR3 in DNA: TGTGCCAGCAGGAGGACTAGCGGGGGCTTTTCCTACAATGAGCAGTTCTTC. Its translation is CASRRTSGGFSYNEQFF.

This clonotype has only a few counts. The V and J genes are TRBV4-1 and TRBJ2-4; TRBD1 might be the D (5 bases). The germline V gene has CDR1 MGHRA and CDR2 YSYEKL. Between the trimmed V and J ends, which lost 3 bases and 8 bases, there was a span of 20 bases. The CDR3 is 16 amino acids. The CDR3 bases are TGCGCCAGCAGCCATTTTCCCGACAGTTATGACGACATTCAGTACTTC. Its translation: CASSHFPDSYDDIQYF.

There are many counts of this clonotype. The chain employs TRBV7-9 and TRBJ1-1; 7 nucleotides line up with TRBD1. V shed 5 bases and J 0 bases; nucleotides not matched to a gene: 9. Looked up from germline, CDR1 is SEHNR and CDR2 is FQNEAQ (reference sequence). The CDR3 consists of 16 residues. CDR3 sequence: CASSPPGTAMNTEAFF. In nucleotides, the CDR3 is TGTGCCAGCAGCCCCCCCGGGACAGCCATGAACACTGAAGCTTTCTTT. Variable domain in full (rest from reference TRBV7-9 and TRBJ1-1): DTGVSQNPRHKITKRGQNVTFRCDPISEHNRLYWYRQTLGQGPEFLTYFQNEAQLEKSRLLSDRFSAERPKGSFSTLEIQRTEQGDSAMYLCASSPPGTAMNTEAFFGQGTRLTVV.

In its sample, this clonotype was seen a few times. The V and J genes are TRBV12-3 or TRBV12-4 and TRBJ2-5, with 10 bases fitting TRBD1. The CDR3 covers 15 residues. J lost 2 bases, V lost 5 bases, and 5 bases had no gene match. CDR3 DNA sequence: TGTGCCAGCAGTACGGACAGGGGGATTCAAGAGACCCAGTACTTC. Amino acids: CASSTDRGIQETQYF.

J is TRBJ2-7 and V is TRBV27; D unresolved. In germline, CDR1 is MNHEY, CDR2 SMNVEV (reference sequence). Trimming stripped 2 bases from V and 4 bases from J, with 9 bases between. The CDR3 covers 13 residues. The CDR3 protein is CASSLGVRYEQYF. The CDR3 DNA is TGTGCCAGCAGTTTAGGCGTCCGTTACGAGCAGTACTTC.

The gene calls are TRBV2 and TRBJ2-7, with TRBD1 as a possible D gene (5 bases). Germline V gene lookup returns CDR1 SNHLY and CDR2 FYNNEI. Trimming left V 6 bases short and J 0 bases short, with 18 bases between. CDR3 length: 16 residues. CDR3 nucleotide sequence: TGTGCCAGCAGGCAGCGCGCAGGGTCAAGCTCCTACGAGCAGTACTTC. Encoded protein: CASRQRAGSSSYEQYF.

This clonotype has just a few counts. The chain recombines TRBV4-1 with TRBJ2-1; possibly TRBD1 or TRBD2 for D (6 bases each). Trimming cost V 5 bases and J 9 bases, with 17 bases left between them. The CDR3 is 14 residues long. Germline lookup yields CDR1 MGHRA and CDR2 YSYEKL. The chain's CDR3 is CASSFSRGAVEQFF. The CDR3 region has the DNA TGCGCCAGCAGCTTCTCGAGGGGGGCGGTTGAGCAGTTCTTC.